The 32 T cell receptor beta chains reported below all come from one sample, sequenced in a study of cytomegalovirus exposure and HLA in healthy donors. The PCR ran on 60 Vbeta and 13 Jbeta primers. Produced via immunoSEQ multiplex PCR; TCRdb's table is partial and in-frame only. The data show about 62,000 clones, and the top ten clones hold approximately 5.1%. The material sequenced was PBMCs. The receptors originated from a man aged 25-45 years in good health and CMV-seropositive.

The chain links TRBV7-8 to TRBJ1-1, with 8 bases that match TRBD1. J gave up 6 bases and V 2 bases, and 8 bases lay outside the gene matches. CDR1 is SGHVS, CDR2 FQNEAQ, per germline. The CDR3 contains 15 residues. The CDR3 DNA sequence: TGTGCCAGCAGCTTATCGGGCAGGGGGCATGCTGAAGCTTTCTTT. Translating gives CASSLSGRGHAEAFF.

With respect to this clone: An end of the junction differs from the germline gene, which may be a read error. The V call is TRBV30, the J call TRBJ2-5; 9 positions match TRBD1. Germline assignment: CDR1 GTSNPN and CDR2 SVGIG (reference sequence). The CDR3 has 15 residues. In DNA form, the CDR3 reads TGTGCCTGGAGTCCCGGGGACAGGGTCCAAGAGAACCAGTACTTC. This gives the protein CAWSPGDRVQENQYF. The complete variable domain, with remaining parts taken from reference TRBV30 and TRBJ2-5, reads SQTIHQWPATLVQPVGSPLSLECTVEGTSNPNLYWYRQAAGRGLQLLFYSVGIGQISSEVPQNLSASRPQDRQFILSSKKLLLSDSGFYLCAWSPGDRVQENQYFGPGTRLLVL.

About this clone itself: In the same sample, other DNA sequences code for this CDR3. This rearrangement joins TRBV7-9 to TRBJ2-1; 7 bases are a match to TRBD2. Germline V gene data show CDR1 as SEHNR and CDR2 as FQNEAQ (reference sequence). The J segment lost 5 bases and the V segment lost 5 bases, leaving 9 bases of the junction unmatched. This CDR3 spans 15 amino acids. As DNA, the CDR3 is TGTGCCAGCAGCCCCCGACTAGCTGGAGACAATGAGCAGTTCTTC. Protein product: CASSPRLAGDNEQFF. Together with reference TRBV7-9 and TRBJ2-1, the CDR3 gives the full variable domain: DTGVSQNPRHKITKRGQNVTFRCDPISEHNRLYWYRQTLGQGPEFLTYFQNEAQLEKSRLLSDRFSAERPKGSFSTLEIQRTEQGDSAMYLCASSPRLAGDNEQFFGPGTRLTVL.

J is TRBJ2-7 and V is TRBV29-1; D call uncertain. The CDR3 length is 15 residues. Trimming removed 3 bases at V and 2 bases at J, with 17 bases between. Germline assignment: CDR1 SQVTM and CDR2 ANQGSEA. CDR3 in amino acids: CSVETPEGVTYEQYF. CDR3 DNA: TGCAGCGTTGAGACTCCAGAAGGAGTGACCTACGAGCAGTACTTC.

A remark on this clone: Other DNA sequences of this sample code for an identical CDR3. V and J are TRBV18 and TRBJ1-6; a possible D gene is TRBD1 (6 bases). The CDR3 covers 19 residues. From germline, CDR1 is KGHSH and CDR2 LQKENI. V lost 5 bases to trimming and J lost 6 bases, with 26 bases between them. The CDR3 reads CASSNIGGSGRRINSPLHF. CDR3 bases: TGTGCCAGCTCAAACATAGGGGGATCGGGACGCAGGATTAATTCACCCCTCCACTTT.

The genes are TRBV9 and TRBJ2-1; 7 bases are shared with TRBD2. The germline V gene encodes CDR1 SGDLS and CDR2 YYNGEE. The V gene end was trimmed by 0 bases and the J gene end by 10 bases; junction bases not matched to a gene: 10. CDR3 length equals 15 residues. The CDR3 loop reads CASSVGGGRAREQFF. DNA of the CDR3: TGTGCCAGCAGCGTAGGGGGGGGAAGGGCTAGGGAGCAGTTCTTC.

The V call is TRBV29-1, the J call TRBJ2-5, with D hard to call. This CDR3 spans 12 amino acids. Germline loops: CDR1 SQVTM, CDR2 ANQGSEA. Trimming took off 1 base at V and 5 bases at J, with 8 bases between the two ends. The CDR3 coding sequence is TGCAGCGTTGAAGTCAGTTCGGAGACCCAGTACTTC. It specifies CSVEVSSETQYF.

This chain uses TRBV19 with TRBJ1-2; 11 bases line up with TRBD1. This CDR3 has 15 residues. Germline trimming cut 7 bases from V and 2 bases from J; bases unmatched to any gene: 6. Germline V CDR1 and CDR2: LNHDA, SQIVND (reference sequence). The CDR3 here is CASKGQGARNYGYTF. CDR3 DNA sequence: TGTGCCAGTAAAGGACAGGGGGCGCGGAACTATGGCTACACCTTC.

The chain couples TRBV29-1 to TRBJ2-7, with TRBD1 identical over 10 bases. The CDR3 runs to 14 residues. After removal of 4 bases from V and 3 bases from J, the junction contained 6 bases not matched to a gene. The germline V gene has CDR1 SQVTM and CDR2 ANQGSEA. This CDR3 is CSVGQGARGYEQYF. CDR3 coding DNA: TGCAGCGTTGGACAGGGGGCTCGCGGCTACGAGCAGTACTTC.

The CDR3 region has the DNA TGTGCCTGGAGTGTGAGGTACAATGAGCAGTTCTTC. This gives the protein CAWSVRYNEQFF. The J gene is TRBJ2-1, the V gene TRBV30, with D unclear. CDR3 length: 12 residues. From germline, CDR1 is GTSNPN and CDR2 SVGIG (reference sequence). Trimming stripped 0 bases from V and 4 bases from J, with 4 bases between.

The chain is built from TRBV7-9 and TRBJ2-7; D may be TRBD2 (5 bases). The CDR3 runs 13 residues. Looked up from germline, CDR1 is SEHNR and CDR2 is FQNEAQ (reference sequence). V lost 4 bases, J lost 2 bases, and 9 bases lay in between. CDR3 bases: TGTGCCAGCAGCTCGACTATCACCTACGAGCAGTACTTC. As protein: CASSSTITYEQYF.

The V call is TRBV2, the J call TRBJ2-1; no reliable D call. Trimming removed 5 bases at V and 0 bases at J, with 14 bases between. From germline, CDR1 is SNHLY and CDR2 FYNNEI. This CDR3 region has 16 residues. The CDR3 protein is CASSRGPRSSYNEQFF. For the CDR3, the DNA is TGTGCCAGCAGTCGAGGCCCTAGGAGCTCCTACAATGAGCAGTTCTTC.

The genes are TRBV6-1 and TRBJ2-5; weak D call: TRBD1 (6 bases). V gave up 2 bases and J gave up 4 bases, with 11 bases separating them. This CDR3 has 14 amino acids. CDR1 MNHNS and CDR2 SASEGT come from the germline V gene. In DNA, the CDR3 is TGTGCCAGCAGTGAACCACAGGGAAGAGAGACCCAGTACTTC. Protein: CASSEPQGRETQYF.

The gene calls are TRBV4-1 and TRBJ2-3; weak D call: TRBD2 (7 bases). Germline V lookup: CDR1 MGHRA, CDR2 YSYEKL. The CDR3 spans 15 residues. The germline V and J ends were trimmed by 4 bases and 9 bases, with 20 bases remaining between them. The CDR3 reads CASSPLGGAQGTQYF. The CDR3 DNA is TGCGCCAGCAGCCCCCTAGGGGGGGCCCAAGGAACGCAGTATTTT.

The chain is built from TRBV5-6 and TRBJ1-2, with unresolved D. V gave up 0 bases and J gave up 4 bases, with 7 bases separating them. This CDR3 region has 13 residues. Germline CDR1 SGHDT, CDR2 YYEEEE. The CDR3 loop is CASSLAAGYGYTF. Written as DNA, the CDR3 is TGTGCCAGCAGCTTGGCGGCAGGCTATGGCTACACCTTC.

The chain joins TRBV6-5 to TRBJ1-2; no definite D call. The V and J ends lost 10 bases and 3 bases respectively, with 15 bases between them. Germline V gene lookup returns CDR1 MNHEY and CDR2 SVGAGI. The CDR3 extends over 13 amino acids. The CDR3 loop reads CATRRPGDYGYTF. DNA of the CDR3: TGTGCCACGCGTCGGCCCGGGGACTATGGCTACACCTTC.

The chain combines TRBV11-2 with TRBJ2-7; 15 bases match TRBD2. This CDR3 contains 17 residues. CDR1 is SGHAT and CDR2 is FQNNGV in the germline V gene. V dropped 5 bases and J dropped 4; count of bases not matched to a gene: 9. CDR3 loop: CASSPWTSGRARYEQYF. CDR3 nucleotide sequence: TGTGCCAGCAGCCCCTGGACTAGCGGGAGGGCCAGGTACGAGCAGTACTTC.

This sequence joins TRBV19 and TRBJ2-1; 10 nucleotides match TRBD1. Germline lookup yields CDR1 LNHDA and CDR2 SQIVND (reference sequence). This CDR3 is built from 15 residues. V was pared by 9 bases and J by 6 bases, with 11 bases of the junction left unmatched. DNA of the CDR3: TGTGCCAGCTCCCGGACAGGGGGATTCTCCAATGAGCAGTTCTTC. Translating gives CASSRTGGFSNEQFF.

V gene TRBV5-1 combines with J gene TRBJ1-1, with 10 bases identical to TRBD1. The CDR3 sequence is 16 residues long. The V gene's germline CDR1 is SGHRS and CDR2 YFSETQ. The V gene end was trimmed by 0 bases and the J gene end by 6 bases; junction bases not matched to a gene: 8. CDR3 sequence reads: CASSLDGTGAISEAFF. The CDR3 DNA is TGCGCCAGCAGCTTGGACGGGACAGGGGCAATCTCTGAAGCTTTCTTT.

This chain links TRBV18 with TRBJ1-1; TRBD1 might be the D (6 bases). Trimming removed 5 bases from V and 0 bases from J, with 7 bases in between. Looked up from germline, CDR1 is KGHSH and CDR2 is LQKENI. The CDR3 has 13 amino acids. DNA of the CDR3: TGTGCCAGCTCAGGGGGCCTGAACACTGAAGCTTTCTTT. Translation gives CASSGGLNTEAFF.

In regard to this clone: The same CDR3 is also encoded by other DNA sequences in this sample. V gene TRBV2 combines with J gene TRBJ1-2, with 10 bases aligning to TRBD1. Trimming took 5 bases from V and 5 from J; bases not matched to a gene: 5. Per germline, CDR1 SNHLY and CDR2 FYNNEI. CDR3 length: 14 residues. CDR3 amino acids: CASSRQGAGYGYTF. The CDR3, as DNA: TGTGCCAGCAGTAGACAGGGGGCGGGATATGGCTACACCTTC.

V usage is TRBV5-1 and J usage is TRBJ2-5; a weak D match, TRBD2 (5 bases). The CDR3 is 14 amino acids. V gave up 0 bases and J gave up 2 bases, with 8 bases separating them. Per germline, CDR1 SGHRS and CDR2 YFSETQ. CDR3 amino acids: CASSLGTVQETQYF. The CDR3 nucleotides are TGCGCCAGCAGCTTGGGGACTGTACAAGAGACCCAGTACTTC.

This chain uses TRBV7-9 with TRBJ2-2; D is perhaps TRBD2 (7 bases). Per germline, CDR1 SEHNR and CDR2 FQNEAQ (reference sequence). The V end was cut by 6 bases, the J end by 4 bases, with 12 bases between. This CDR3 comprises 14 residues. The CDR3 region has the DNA TGTGCCAGCAGAAGGGGGGGGCCCACCGGGGAGCTGTTTTTT. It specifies CASRRGGPTGELFF.

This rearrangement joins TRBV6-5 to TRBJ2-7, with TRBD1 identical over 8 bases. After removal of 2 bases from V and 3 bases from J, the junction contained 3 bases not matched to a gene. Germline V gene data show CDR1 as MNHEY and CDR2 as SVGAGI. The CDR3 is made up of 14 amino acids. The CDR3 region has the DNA TGTGCCAGCAGTTACGGACAGGGCAACTACGAGCAGTACTTC. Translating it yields CASSYGQGNYEQYF.

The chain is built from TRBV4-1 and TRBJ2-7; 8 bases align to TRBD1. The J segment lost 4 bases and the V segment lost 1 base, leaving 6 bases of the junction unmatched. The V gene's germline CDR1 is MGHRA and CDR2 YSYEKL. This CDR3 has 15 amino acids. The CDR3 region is CASSQGRTGTYEQYF. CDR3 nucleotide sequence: TGCGCCAGCAGCCAAGGGAGGACAGGGACGTACGAGCAGTACTTC.

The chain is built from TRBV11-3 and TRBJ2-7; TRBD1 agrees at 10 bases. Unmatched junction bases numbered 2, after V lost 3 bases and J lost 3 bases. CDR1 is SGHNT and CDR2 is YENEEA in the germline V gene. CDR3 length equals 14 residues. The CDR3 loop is CASSFRTGGYEQYF. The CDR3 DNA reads TGTGCCAGCAGCTTCCGGACAGGGGGCTACGAGCAGTACTTC.

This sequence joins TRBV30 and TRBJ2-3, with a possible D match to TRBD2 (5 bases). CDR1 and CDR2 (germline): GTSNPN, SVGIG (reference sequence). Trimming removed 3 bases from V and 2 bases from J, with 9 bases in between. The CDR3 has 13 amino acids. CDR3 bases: TGTGCCTGGAGCCCGGACTCCACAGATACGCAGTATTTT. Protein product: CAWSPDSTDTQYF.

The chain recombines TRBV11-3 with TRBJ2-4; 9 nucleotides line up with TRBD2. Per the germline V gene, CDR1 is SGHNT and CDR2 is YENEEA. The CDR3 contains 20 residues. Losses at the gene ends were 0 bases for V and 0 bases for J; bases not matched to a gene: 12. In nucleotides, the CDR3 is TGTGCCAGCAGCTTAGATCGATGGCTAGCGGGGAACTTAGCCAAAAACATTCAGTACTTC. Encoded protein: CASSLDRWLAGNLAKNIQYF.

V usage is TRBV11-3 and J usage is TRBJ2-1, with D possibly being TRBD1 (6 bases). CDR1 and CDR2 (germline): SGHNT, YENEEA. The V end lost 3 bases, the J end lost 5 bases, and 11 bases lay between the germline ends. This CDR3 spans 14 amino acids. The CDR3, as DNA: TGTGCCAGCAGCTTTCAGGACAGCGACAATGAGCAGTTCTTC. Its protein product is CASSFQDSDNEQFF.

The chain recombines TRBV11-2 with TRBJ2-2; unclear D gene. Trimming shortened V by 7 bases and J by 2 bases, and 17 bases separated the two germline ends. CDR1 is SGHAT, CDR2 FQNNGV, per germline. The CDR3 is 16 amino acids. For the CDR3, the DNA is TGTGCCAGCACCCGGCTTAAGAGGTTTAACACCGGGGAGCTGTTTTTT. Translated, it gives CASTRLKRFNTGELFF.

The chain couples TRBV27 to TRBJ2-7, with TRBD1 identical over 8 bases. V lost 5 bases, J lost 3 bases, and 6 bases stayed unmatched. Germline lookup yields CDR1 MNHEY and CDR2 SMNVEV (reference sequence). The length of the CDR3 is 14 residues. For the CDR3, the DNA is TGTGCCAGCAGTGCAGACAGGGGAAACTACGAGCAGTACTTC. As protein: CASSADRGNYEQYF.

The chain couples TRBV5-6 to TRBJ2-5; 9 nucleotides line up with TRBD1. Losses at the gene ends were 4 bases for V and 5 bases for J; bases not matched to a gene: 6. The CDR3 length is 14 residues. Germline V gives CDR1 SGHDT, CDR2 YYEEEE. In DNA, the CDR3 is TGTGCCAGCAGCCCGGGACAGGGCCGGGAGACCCAGTACTTC. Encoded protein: CASSPGQGRETQYF.